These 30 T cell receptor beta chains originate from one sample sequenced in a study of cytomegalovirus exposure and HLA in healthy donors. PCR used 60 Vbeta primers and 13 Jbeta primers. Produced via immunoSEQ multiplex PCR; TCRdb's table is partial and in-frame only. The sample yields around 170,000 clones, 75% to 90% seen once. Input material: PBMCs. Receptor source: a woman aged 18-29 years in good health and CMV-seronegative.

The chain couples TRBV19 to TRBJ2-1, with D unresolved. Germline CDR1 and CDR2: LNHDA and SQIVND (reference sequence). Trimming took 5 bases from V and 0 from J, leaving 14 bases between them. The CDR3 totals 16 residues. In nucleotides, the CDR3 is TGTGCCAGTAGTCCCCTAGAAAACCCCTCCTACAATGAGCAGTTCTTC. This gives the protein CASSPLENPSYNEQFF.

This CDR3 reads CASSWGGDSPLHF. The CDR3 DNA follows: TGTGCCAGCAGCTGGGGGGGGGATTCACCCCTCCACTTT. V is TRBV7-2 and J is TRBJ1-6, with a tentative D call TRBD1 (5 bases). The CDR3 has 13 amino acids. Between the trimmed V and J ends, which lost 4 bases and 8 bases, there was a span of 9 bases. Germline V gene sequence: CDR1 SGHTA, CDR2 FQGNSA.

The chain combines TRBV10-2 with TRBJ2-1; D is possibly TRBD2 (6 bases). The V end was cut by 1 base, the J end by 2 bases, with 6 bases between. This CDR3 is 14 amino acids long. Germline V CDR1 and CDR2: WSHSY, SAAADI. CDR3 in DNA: TGCGCCAGCAGTGAGTGGGGGGCCTACAATGAGCAGTTCTTC. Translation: CASSEWGAYNEQFF.

The CDR3 region is CASSLAGHTQYF. The CDR3 bases are TGTGCCAGCAGCTTAGCGGGGCATACGCAGTATTTT. This rearrangement joins TRBV7-6 to TRBJ2-3; D perhaps matches TRBD1 (5 bases). V was shortened by 0 bases and J by 7 bases, with 5 bases between the two germline ends. There are 12 residues in the CDR3. Germline assignment: CDR1 SGHVS and CDR2 FNYEAQ. The full variable domain, in which reference TRBV7-6 and TRBJ2-3 provide the parts outside the CDR3, is GAGVSQSPRYKVTKRGQDVALRCDPISGHVSLYWYRQALGQGPEFLTYFNYEAQQDKSGLPNDRFSAERPEGSISTLTIQRTEQRDSAMYRCASSLAGHTQYFGPGTRLTVL.

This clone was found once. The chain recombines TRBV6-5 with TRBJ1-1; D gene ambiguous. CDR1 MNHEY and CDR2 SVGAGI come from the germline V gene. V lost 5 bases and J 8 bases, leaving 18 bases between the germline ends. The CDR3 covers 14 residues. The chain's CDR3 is CASSGPRTSGEAFF. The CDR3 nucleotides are TGTGCCAGCAGTGGCCCAAGGACTTCTGGGGAAGCTTTCTTT.

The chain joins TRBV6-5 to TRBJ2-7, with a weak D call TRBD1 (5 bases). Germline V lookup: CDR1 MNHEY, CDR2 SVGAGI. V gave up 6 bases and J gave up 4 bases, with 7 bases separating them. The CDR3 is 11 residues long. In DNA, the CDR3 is TGTGCCAGCAGCCGACAGTACGAGCAGTACTTC. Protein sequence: CASSRQYEQYF.

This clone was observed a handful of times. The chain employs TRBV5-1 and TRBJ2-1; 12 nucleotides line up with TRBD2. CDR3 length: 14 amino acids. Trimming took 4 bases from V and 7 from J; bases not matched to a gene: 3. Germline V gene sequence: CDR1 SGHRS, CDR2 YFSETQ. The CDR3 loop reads CASSQTSGRNEQFF. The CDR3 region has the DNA TGCGCCAGCAGCCAGACTAGCGGGAGAAATGAGCAGTTCTTC. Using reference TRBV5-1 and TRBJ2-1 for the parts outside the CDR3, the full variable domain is KAGVTQTPRYLIKTRGQQVTLSCSPISGHRSVSWYQQTPGQGLQFLFEYFSETQRNKGNFPGRFSGRQFSNSRSEMNVSTLELGDSALYLCASSQTSGRNEQFFGPGTRLTVL.

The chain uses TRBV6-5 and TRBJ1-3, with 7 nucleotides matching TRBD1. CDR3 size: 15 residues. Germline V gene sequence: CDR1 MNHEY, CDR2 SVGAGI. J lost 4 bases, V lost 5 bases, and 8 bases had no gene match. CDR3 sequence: CASSLTDRSGNTIYF. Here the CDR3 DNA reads TGTGCCAGCAGTCTTACGGACAGGTCAGGAAACACCATATATTTT.

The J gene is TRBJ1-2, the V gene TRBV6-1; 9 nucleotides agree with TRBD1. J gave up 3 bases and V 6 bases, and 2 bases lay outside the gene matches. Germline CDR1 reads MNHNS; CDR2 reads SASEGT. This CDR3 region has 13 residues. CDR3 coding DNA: TGTGCCAGCAGACGACAGGGGGACTATGGCTACACCTTC. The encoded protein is CASRRQGDYGYTF.

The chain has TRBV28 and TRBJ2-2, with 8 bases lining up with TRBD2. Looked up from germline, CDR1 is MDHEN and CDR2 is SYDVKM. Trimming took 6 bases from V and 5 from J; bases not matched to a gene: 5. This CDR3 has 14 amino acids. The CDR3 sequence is CASRRSGSTGELFF. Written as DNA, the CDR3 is TGTGCCAGCAGGCGAAGCGGGAGTACCGGGGAGCTGTTTTTT.

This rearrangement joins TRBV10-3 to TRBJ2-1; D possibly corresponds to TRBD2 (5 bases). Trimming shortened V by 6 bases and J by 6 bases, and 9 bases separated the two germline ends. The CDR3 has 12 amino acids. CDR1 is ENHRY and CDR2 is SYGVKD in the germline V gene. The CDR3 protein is CAISGELNEQFF. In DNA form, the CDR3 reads TGTGCCATCAGCGGGGAACTCAATGAGCAGTTCTTC.

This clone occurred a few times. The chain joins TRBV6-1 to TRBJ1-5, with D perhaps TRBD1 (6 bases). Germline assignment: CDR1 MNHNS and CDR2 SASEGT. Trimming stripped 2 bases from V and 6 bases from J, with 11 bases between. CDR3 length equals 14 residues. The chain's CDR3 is CASSELGGFQPQHF. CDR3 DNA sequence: TGTGCCAGCAGTGAATTAGGGGGTTTTCAGCCCCAGCATTTT.

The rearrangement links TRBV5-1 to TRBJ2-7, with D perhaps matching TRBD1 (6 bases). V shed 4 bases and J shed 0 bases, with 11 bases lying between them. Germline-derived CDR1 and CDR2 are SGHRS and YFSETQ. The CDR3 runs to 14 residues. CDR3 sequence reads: CASSLRDNSYEQYF. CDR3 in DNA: TGCGCCAGCAGCCTCCGGGACAACTCCTACGAGCAGTACTTC.

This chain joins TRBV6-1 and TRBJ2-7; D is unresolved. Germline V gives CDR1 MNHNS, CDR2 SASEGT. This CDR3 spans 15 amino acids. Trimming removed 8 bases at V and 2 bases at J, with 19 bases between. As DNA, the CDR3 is TGTGCCAGCCATCAGGAATGGGCAGGTGCCTACGAGCAGTACTTC. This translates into CASHQEWAGAYEQYF.

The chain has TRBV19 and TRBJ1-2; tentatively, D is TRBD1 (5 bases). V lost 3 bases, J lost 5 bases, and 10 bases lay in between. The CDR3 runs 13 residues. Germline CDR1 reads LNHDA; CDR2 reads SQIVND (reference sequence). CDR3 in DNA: TGTGCCAGTAGTATGAGACAGACTTATGGCTACACCTTC. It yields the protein CASSMRQTYGYTF.

CDR3 residues: CAWSDREQMGEKLFF. In DNA form, the CDR3 reads TGTGCCTGGAGTGACAGGGAGCAGATGGGTGAAAAACTGTTTTTT. V is TRBV30 and J is TRBJ1-4; perhaps TRBD1 as D (6 bases). This CDR3 contains 15 residues. Germline V CDR1 and CDR2: GTSNPN, SVGIG (reference sequence). Trimming took 1 base from V and 7 from J, leaving 16 bases between them.

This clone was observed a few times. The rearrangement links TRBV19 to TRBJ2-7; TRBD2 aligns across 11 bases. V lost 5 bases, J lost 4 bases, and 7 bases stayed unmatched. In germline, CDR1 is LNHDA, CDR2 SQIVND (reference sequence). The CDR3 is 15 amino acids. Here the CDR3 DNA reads TGTGCCAGTAGTGTCGGGACTAGCGGACCTTACGAGCAGTACTTC. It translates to CASSVGTSGPYEQYF.

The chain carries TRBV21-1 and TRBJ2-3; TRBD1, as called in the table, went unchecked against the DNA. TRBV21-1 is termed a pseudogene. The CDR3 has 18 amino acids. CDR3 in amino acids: CASSPPRQGAESTDTQYF. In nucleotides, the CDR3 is TGTGCCAGCAGCCCCCCGAGACAGGGGGCGGAAAGCACAGATACGCAGTATTTT.

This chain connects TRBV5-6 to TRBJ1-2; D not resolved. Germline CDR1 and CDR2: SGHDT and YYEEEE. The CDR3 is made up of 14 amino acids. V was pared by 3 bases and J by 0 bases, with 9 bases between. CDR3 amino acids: CASSYTRANYGYTF. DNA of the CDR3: TGTGCCAGCAGCTACACACGTGCTAACTATGGCTACACCTTC.

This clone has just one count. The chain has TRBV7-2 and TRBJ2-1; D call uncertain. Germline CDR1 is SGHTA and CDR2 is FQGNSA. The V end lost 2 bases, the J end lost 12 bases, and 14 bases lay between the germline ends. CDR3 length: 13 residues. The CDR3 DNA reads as TGTGCCAGCAGCTTACATCTTTCTAGTTCGCAGTTCTTC. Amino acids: CASSLHLSSSQFF.

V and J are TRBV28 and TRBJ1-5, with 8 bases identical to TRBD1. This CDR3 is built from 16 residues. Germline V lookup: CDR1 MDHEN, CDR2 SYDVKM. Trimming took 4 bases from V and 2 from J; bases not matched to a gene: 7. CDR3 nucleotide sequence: TGTGCCAGCAGTTCGATACAGGGGGAGGGCAATCAGCCCCAGCATTTT. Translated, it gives CASSSIQGEGNQPQHF. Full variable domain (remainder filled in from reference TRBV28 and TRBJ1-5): DVKVTQSSRYLVKRTGEKVFLECVQDMDHENMFWYRQDPGLGLRLIYFSYDVKMKEKGDIPEGYSVSREKKERFSLILESASTNQTSMYLCASSSIQGEGNQPQHFGDGTRLSIL.

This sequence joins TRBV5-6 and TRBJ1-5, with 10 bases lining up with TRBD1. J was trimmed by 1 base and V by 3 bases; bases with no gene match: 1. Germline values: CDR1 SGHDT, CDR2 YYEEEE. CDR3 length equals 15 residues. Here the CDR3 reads CASSSGQGSNQPQHF. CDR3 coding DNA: TGTGCCAGCAGCTCGGGACAGGGGAGCAATCAGCCCCAGCATTTT.

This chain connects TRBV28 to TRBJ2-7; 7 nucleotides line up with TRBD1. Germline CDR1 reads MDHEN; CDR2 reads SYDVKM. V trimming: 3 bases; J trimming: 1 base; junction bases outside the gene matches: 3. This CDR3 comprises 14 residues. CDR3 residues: CASSFPGQSYEQYF. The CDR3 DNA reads TGTGCCAGCAGTTTTCCGGGACAGTCCTACGAGCAGTACTTC.

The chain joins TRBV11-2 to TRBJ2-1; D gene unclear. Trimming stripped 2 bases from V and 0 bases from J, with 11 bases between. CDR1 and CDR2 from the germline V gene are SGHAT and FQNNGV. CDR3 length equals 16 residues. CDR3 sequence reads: CASSLSPMSSYNEQFF. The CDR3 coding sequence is TGTGCCAGCAGCTTATCCCCCATGAGCTCCTACAATGAGCAGTTCTTC.

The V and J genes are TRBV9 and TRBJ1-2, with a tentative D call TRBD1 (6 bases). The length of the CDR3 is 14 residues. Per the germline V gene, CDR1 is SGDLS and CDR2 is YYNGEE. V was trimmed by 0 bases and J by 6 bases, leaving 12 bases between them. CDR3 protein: CASSVVPGGDGYTF. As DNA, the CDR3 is TGTGCCAGCAGCGTAGTCCCTGGGGGCGATGGCTACACCTTC.

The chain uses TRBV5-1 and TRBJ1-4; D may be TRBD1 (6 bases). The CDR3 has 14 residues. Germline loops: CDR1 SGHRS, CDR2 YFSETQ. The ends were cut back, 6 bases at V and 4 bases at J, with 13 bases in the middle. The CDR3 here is CASTSGTSNEKLFF. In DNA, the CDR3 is TGCGCCAGCACTTCAGGGACAAGTAATGAAAAACTGTTTTTT.

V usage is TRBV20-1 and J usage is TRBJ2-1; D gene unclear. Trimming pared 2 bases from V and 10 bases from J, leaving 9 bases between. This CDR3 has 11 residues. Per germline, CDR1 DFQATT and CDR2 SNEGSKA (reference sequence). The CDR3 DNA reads TGCAGTGCTAGACGTCCAAGCGAGCAGTTCTTC. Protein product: CSARRPSEQFF.

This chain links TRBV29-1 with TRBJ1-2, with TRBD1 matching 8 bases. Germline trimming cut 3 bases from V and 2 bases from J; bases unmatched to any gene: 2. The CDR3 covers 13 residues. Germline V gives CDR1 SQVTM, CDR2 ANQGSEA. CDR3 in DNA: TGCAGCGTTGAGCGACAGGGGAACTATGGCTACACCTTC. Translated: CSVERQGNYGYTF. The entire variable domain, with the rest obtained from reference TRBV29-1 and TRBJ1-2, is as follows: SAVISQKPSRDICQRGTSLTIQCQVDSQVTMMFWYRQQPGQSLTLIATANQGSEATYESGFVIDKFPISRPNLTFSTLTVSNMSPEDSSIYLCSVERQGNYGYTFGSGTRLTVV.

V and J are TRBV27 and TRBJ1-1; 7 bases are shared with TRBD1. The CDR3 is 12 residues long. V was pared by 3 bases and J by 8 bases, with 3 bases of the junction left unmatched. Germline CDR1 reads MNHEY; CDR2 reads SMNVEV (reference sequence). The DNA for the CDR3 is TGTGCCAGCAGTTTCCCCAGGGGGGAAGCTTTCTTT. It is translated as CASSFPRGEAFF.

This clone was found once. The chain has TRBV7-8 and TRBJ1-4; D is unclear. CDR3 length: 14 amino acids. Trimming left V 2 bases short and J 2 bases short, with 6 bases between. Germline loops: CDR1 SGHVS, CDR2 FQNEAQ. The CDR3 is CASSLFLTNEKLFF. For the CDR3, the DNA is TGTGCCAGCAGCTTATTCCTTACTAATGAAAAACTGTTTTTT.